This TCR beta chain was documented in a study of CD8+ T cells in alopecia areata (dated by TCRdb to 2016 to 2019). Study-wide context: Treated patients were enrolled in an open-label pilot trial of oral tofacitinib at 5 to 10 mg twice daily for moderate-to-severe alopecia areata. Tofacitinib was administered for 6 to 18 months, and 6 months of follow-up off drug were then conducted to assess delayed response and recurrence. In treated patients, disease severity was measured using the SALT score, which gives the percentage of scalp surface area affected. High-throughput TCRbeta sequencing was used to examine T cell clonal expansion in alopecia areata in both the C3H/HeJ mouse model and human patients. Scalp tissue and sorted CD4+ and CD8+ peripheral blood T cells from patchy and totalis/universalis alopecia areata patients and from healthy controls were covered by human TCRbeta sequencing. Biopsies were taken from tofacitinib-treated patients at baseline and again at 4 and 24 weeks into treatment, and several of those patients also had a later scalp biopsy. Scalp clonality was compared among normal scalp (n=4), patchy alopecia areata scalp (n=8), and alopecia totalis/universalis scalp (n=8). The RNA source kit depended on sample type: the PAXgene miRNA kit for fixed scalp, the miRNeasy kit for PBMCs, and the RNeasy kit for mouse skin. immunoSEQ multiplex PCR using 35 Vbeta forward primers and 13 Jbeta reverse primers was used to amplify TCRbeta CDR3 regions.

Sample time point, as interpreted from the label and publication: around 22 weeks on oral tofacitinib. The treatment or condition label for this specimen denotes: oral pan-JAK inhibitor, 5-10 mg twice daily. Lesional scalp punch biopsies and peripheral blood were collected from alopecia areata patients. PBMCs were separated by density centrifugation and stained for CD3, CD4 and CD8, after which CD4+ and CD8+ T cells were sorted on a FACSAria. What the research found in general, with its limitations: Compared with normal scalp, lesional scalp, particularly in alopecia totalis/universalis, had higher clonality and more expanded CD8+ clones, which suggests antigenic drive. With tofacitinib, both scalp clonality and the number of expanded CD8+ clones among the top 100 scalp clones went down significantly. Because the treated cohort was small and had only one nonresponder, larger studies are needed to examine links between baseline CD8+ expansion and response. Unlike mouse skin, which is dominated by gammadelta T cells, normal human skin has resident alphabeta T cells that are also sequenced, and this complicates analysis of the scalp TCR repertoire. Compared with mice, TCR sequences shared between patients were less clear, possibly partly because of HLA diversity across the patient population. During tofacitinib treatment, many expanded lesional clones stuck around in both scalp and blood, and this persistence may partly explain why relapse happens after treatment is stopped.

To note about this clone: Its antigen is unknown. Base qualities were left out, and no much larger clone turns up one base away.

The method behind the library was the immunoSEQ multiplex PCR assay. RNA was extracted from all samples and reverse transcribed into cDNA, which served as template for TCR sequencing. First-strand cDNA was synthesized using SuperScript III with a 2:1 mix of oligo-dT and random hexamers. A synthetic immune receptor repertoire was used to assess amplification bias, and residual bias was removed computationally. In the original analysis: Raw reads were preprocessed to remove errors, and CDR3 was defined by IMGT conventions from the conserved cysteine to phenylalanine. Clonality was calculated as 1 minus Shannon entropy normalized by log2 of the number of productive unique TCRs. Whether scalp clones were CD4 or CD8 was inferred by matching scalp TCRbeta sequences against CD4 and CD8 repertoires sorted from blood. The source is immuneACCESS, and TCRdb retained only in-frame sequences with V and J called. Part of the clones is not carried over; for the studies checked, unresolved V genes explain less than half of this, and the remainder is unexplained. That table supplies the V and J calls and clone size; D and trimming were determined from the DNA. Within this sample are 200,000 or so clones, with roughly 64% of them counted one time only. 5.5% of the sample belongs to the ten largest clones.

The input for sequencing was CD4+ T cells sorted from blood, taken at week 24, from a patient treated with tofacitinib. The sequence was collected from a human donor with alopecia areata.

The CDR3 in this case is CASSLSSFDSSNTQYF. The sequenced DNA: TGTGCCAGCAGCTTAAGCTCCTTTGACAGCTCGAATACGCAGTATTTT. The sequence joins TRBV7-3 to TRBJ2-3, with a tentative D gene TRBD1 over 5 matching bases. CDR1 and CDR2 (SGHTA, FQGTGA) derive from the germline V gene. The CDR3, cysteine through phenylalanine, is 16 amino acids long. The sequence is cut down to CDR3 DNA, 48 bases in frame from base 1. The trim is 1 base for V and 7 bases for J, with a gap of 18 bases between the germline ends.